One T cell receptor (beta chain) is described in this entry. As yet, its antigen is unknown. The CDR3 does not close with the conserved phenylalanine or tryptophan, likely indicating a read error. The sample comes from a study of blood T cells in healthy people across ages. The second PCR ran about 6 to 12 cycles with a sample-barcoded 5' primer and J-beta primers. TCRdb itself ran the 5' RACE reads through MiXCR, one entry per CDR3 protein. The table lists around 320,000 distinct CDR3 sequences, around 30% of them singletons. The CDR3 is 14 residues long. CDR1 is MNHNS and CDR2 is SASEGT in the germline V gene. The V gene lost 6 bases and the J gene lost 3 bases, with 11 bases spanning the gap. The donors, all healthy, were Caucasians living in Russia, aged roughly 6 to 90. Staff drew roughly 10 milliliters of peripheral blood from each donor. Total RNA extraction produced at least 6 micrograms (per sample) for the study.

Study-wide points: With age, beta diversity per million T cells declined roughly linearly, significantly by 30 to 40.

The chain recombines TRBV6-1 with TRBJ1-4; possible D gene TRBD1, 5 bases. The receptor was isolated from a woman in her seventies in good health. What was sequenced was blood. The CDR3 loop is CASSDWGANEKLFS. The CDR3 region has the DNA TGTGCCAGCAGCGACTGGGGGGCTAATGAAAAACTGTTTTCT.